These T cell receptor beta chains were read from a single sample in a study of blood T cell repertoires in COVID-19. Generated by immunoSEQ multiplex PCR, the TCRdb table keeps only in-frame clones and is missing some. The repertoire has about 230,000 clones, around 80% of them found once; the top ten carry 1.4%. Sequencing input: peripheral blood. These receptors all come from a woman in her forties who had recovered from COVID-19. CDR3s include the opening cysteine and the closing phenylalanine or tryptophan. The D gene is left open where the match is weak. Rows give clone size only sometimes, using once, few, many, or a class for an expanded clone.

CDR3aa: CASSAQTGEVAEAFF; CDR3nt: TGTGCCAGCAGCGCCCAGACAGGGGAGGTAGCTGAAGCTTTCTTT; abundance: NA; v_gene: TRBV7-2; d_gene: TRBD1; j_gene: TRBJ1-1
CDR3aa: CASSFAQGSGYTF; CDR3nt: TGTGCCAGCAGCTTCGCACAGGGTTCTGGCTACACCTTC; abundance: NA; v_gene: TRBV7-8; d_gene: NA; j_gene: TRBJ1-2
CDR3aa: CASSLSYSNHNEQFF; CDR3nt: TGTGCCAGCAGTTTATCGTACAGTAATCACAATGAGCAGTTCTTC; abundance: NA; v_gene: TRBV27; d_gene: NA; j_gene: TRBJ2-1
CDR3aa: CASGLILDRGFREKLFF; CDR3nt: TGTGCTAGTGGTTTGATACTGGACAGGGGGTTTCGTGAAAAACTGTTTTTT; abundance: NA; v_gene: TRBV12-5; d_gene: TRBD1; j_gene: TRBJ1-4
CDR3aa: CASSAGTGVTEAFF; CDR3nt: TGTGCCAGTAGTGCCGGGACAGGGGTCACTGAAGCTTTCTTT; abundance: NA; v_gene: TRBV19; d_gene: TRBD1; j_gene: TRBJ1-1
CDR3aa: CASGSRGRDHGYTF; CDR3nt: TGTGCCAGCGGCTCCAGGGGGCGCGATCATGGCTACACCTTC; abundance: few; v_gene: TRBV3-1/TRBV3-2; d_gene: TRBD1; j_gene: TRBJ1-2
CDR3aa: CASSSNPGTDRSYEQYF; CDR3nt: TGCGCCAGCAGCTCGAACCCCGGGACAGACCGCTCCTACGAGCAGTACTTC; abundance: NA; v_gene: TRBV5-1; d_gene: TRBD1; j_gene: TRBJ2-7
CDR3aa: CASGTTGLEAFF; CDR3nt: TGTGCCAGCGGGACTACAGGACTTGAAGCTTTCTTT; abundance: once; v_gene: TRBV6-6; d_gene: NA; j_gene: TRBJ1-1
CDR3aa: CASSRDRGSEKLFF; CDR3nt: TGTGCCAGCAGCAGGGACAGGGGGTCCGAAAAACTGTTTTTT; abundance: once; v_gene: TRBV11-3; d_gene: TRBD1; j_gene: TRBJ1-4
CDR3aa: CASNLRGGRETQYF; CDR3nt: TGTGCCAGCAACCTTCGGGGGGGCAGAGAGACCCAGTACTTC; abundance: NA; v_gene: TRBV5-6; d_gene: TRBD2; j_gene: TRBJ2-5
CDR3aa: CASSPLGSGGSGANVLTF; CDR3nt: TGTGCCAGCAGTCCCTTAGGAAGCGGGGGGTCTGGGGCCAACGTCCTGACTTTC; abundance: NA; v_gene: TRBV28; d_gene: TRBD2; j_gene: TRBJ2-6
CDR3aa: CASSVGAGMTYNSPLHF; CDR3nt: TGTGCCAGCAGCGTAGGGGCAGGGATGACCTATAATTCACCCCTCCACTTT; abundance: NA; v_gene: TRBV9; d_gene: NA; j_gene: TRBJ1-6